This T cell receptor beta chain was found in a study of blood T cell repertoires in COVID-19. Overall study context: Acute and convalescent COVID-19 specimens originated in the United States, Italy and Spain. PBMCs, B-cell-depleted T cells, or T cells were the source of the cDNA or gDNA that made up the material.

As regards this clone: A read error may account for a junction end that differs from germline.

Study processing details: Reference gene primer amplification in the assay estimated nucleated cell counts. Sequencing used immunoSEQ multiplex PCR; TCRdb keeps in-frame clones, though not all of them. V and J calls and clone size follow that table, whereas D and trimming were derived from the DNA. The sample shows fewer than 25,000 clones, 91% of them seen only once. This TCR was recovered from a woman between 65 and 79 years old with active COVID-19. Sequencing was performed on peripheral blood.

CDR3 sequence: CASSIGQGYTGELFF. In DNA, the CDR3 is TGTGCCAGTAGCATAGGACAGGGATACACCGGGGAGCTGTTTTTT. The chain couples TRBV19 to TRBJ2-2, with TRBD1 identical over 8 bases. Germline CDR1 and CDR2: LNHDA and SQIVND (reference sequence). CDR3 size: 15 residues.